The rows below give T cell receptor beta chains drawn from one sample of a study of shared clonotypes between healthy human individuals. The method was immunoSEQ multiplex PCR; TCRdb's version includes in-frame clones alone and lacks a portion of them. The sample carries roughly 1,500,000 clones, about 98.5% recorded once. Sequenced material: naive CD4+ T cells sorted from blood. Every receptor here comes from a man aged 30 to 45 in good health. CDR3s include the opening cysteine and the closing phenylalanine or tryptophan. A D gene is named only where the DNA matches it firmly. Clone size is stated in some rows and not others, as once, few, many or a class when expanded.

j_call clone_size d_call v_call cdr3_aa cdr3_nt
TRBJ1-1 - - TRBV5-8 CASSRGGTGEAFF TGTGCCAGCAGCCGAGGGGGTACGGGTGAAGCTTTCTTT
TRBJ2-5 once - TRBV5-4 CASSPGAKEETQYF TGTGCCAGCAGTCCGGGGGCTAAGGAAGAGACCCAGTACTTC
TRBJ2-2 - - TRBV4-2 CASSQGGTDTGELFF TGTGCCAGCAGCCAAGGGGGGACGGACACCGGGGAGCTGTTTTTT
TRBJ1-2 - - TRBV9 CASSVGPREQGGGYTF TGTGCCAGCAGCGTAGGTCCCAGGGAACAGGGCGGTGGCTACACCTTC
TRBJ2-7 - TRBD1 TRBV28 CASSSGTGISYEQYF TGTGCCAGCAGTTCCGGGACAGGGATCTCCTACGAGCAGTACTTC
TRBJ1-2 - TRBD1 TRBV29-1 CSVDYRGNYGYTF TGCAGCGTTGACTACAGGGGCAACTATGGCTACACCTTC
TRBJ1-2 - - TRBV10-2 CASSESNPVYGYTF TGCGCCAGCAGTGAGTCGAATCCAGTCTATGGCTACACCTTC
TRBJ2-1 - TRBD2 TRBV28 CASSLSGVNYNEQFF TGTGCCAGCAGTCTTAGCGGGGTGAACTACAATGAGCAGTTCTTC
TRBJ1-6 - TRBD1 TRBV6-1 CASSAQGVHNSPLHF TGTGCCAGCAGCGCACAGGGGGTACATAATTCACCCCTCCACTTT
TRBJ2-7 - - TRBV5-6 CASSPGTVSYEQYF TGTGCCAGCAGCCCCGGGACCGTCTCCTACGAGCAGTACTTC
TRBJ2-7 - TRBD2 TRBV29-1 CSVEEDGRAPYEQYF TGCAGCGTTGAAGAGGACGGGAGGGCCCCCTACGAGCAGTACTTC
TRBJ2-7 - - TRBV6-5 CASSYSPGTYEQYF TGTGCCAGCAGTTACTCCCCGGGCACCTACGAGCAGTACTTC
TRBJ2-7 - - TRBV19 CASSIAGVTHEQYF TGTGCCAGTAGTATAGCGGGAGTCACTCACGAGCAGTACTTC
TRBJ1-2 - - TRBV10-3 CAISDVAPLGYGYTF TGTGCCATCAGTGATGTGGCGCCCTTGGGCTATGGCTACACCTTC
TRBJ1-1 once TRBD1 TRBV11-2 CASSLTGGRGTEAFF TGTGCCAGCAGCCTGACAGGGGGTAGAGGCACTGAAGCTTTCTTT
TRBJ2-7 - TRBD1 TRBV11-2 CASSSRQGSLSYEQYF TGTGCCAGCAGCTCAAGACAGGGAAGTCTCTCCTACGAGCAGTACTTC
TRBJ2-7 - TRBD1 TRBV2 CASSYGQGRYEQYF TGTGCCAGCAGTTACGGACAGGGAAGATACGAGCAGTACTTC
TRBJ2-1 - - TRBV18 CASSPPLGALKLYNEQFF TGTGCCAGCTCACCACCGCTGGGGGCCCTAAAACTTTACAATGAGCAGTTCTTC
TRBJ2-7 - TRBD2 TRBV15 CATSRGAGGADEQYF TGTGCCACCAGCAGGGGGGCGGGGGGCGCGGACGAGCAGTACTTC